The rows below give T cell receptor beta chains drawn from one sample of a study of CD8+ T cells in alopecia areata. TCRdb's copy holds only in-frame clones and misses some; the assay was immunoSEQ multiplex PCR. The data contain about 140,000 clones, 40% to 55% of them singletons. Source: CD4+ T cells sorted from blood, taken at week 0. These receptors originate from a human donor with alopecia areata. CDR3s include the opening cysteine and the closing phenylalanine or tryptophan. The order of the fields is J gene, D gene, clone size, V gene, CDR3 protein, CDR3 DNA. A D gene is named only where the DNA matches it firmly. Size is omitted from some rows. Given values are once, few, many or a class for expanded clones.

J: TRBJ1-2
D: .
size: .
V: TRBV30
CDR3: CAWSVGLGGTNYGYTF
DNA: TGTGCCTGGAGTGTTGGTCTCGGAGGAACAAACTATGGCTACACCTTC

J: TRBJ2-5
D: .
size: .
V: TRBV20-1
CDR3: CSARPEETQYF
DNA: TGCAGTGCTAGACCCGAGGAGACCCAGTACTTC

J: TRBJ2-7
D: .
size: .
V: TRBV29-1
CDR3: CSVGTYEQYF
DNA: TGCAGCGTTGGAACCTACGAGCAGTACTTC

J: TRBJ1-5
D: .
size: .
V: TRBV4-3
CDR3: CASSQVMRQPQHF
DNA: TGCGCCAGCAGCCAAGTCATGAGGCAGCCCCAGCATTTT

J: TRBJ2-3
D: TRBD1
size: .
V: TRBV10-3
CDR3: CAAMPRDRSTDTQYF
DNA: TGTGCCGCTATGCCCCGGGACAGGTCCACAGATACGCAGTATTTT

J: TRBJ1-5
D: .
size: .
V: TRBV27
CDR3: CASSFNGGNQPQHF
DNA: TGTGCCAGCAGTTTTAACGGTGGCAATCAGCCCCAGCATTTT

J: TRBJ2-7
D: .
size: few
V: TRBV5-1
CDR3: CASSVRDLRYEQYF
DNA: TGCGCCAGCAGCGTAAGGGATTTAAGGTACGAGCAGTACTTC

J: TRBJ2-1
D: .
size: many
V: TRBV4-3
CDR3: CASSQDWAYNEQFF
DNA: TGCGCCAGCAGCCAAGATTGGGCATACAATGAGCAGTTCTTC

J: TRBJ2-7
D: .
size: .
V: TRBV6-6
CDR3: CASNRLATSYEQYF
DNA: TGTGCCAGCAATAGGCTAGCGACCTCCTACGAGCAGTACTTC

J: TRBJ2-3
D: .
size: .
V: TRBV30
CDR3: CAWSRTASSTDTQYF
DNA: TGTGCCTGGAGCAGAACAGCTTCTAGCACAGATACGCAGTATTTT

J: TRBJ2-5
D: .
size: few
V: TRBV30
CDR3: CAWSEETQYF
DNA: TGTGCCTGGAGTGAAGAGACCCAGTACTTC

J: TRBJ2-7
D: .
size: .
V: TRBV4-2
CDR3: CASSQHSLSYEQYF
DNA: TGTGCCAGCAGCCAACACAGTCTCTCCTACGAGCAGTACTTC

J: TRBJ1-2
D: .
size: .
V: TRBV29-1
CDR3: CSVDSGDGYTF
DNA: TGCAGCGTTGATTCCGGGGATGGCTACACCTTC

J: TRBJ2-4
D: TRBD1
size: .
V: TRBV4-1
CDR3: CASSQRQGLGSKNIQYF
DNA: TGCGCCAGCAGCCAGAGACAGGGGTTGGGATCCAAAAACATTCAGTACTTC

J: TRBJ2-5
D: TRBD2
size: .
V: TRBV5-4
CDR3: CASSSPPAGDRGEYF
DNA: TGTGCCAGCAGCTCCCCTCCAGCGGGAGATCGGGGGGAGTACTTC

J: TRBJ1-2
D: .
size: few
V: TRBV29-1
CDR3: CSVEGIVGYTF
DNA: TGCAGCGTTGAAGGGATAGTTGGCTACACCTTC

J: TRBJ1-2
D: .
size: .
V: TRBV11-2
CDR3: CASSPVLAGYTF
DNA: TGTGCCAGCAGCCCAGTGTTGGCGGGCTACACCTTC

J: TRBJ2-7
D: TRBD1
size: .
V: TRBV28
CDR3: CASSFWTGYEQYF
DNA: TGTGCCAGCAGTTTCTGGACAGGCTACGAGCAGTACTTC

J: TRBJ2-3
D: TRBD2
size: .
V: TRBV30
CDR3: CAWSPGTSADTQYF
DNA: TGTGCCTGGAGCCCGGGGACTAGCGCAGATACGCAGTATTTT

J: TRBJ2-6
D: .
size: .
V: TRBV19
CDR3: CATSHPSAGTSEGANVLTF
DNA: TGTGCCACTTCCCACCCATCGGCCGGGACCTCGGAAGGGGCCAACGTCCTGACTTTC